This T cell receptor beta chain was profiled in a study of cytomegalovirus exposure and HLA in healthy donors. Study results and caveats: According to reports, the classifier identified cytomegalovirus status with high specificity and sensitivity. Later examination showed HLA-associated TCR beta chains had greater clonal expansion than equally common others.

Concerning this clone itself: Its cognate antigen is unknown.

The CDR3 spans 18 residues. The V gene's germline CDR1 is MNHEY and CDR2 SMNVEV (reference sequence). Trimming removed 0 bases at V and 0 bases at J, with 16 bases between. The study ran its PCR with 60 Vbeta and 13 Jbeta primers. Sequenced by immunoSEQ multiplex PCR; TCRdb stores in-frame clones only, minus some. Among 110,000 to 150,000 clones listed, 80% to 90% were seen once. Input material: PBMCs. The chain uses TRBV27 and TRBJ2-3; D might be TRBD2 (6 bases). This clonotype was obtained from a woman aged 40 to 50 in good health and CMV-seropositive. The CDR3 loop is CASSLSGSGASSTDTQYF. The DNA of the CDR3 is TGTGCCAGCAGTTTATCGGGTAGCGGAGCCTCAAGCACAGATACGCAGTATTTT.